This is a list of T cell receptor beta chains from one sample in a study of post-analysis software for immune sequencing data. Using its own MiXCR run on the PCR reads, TCRdb lists one record per CDR3 protein. The sample includes hundreds of thousands of distinct CDR3 sequences, 25% to 30% of them seen just once. Sequencing used blood. The source is a girl between 5 and 17 years old with multiple sclerosis. Each CDR3 is given with its conserved first and last residue. D genes are given only for firm matches. Clone size is given for some rows only: seen once, a few or many times, or a class if the clone is expanded.

CDR3aa: CASSLSGSNEQFF; abundance: NA; j_gene: TRBJ2-1; d_gene: TRBD2; v_gene: TRBV7-2
CDR3aa: CASSLGDRQRCGERFF; abundance: NA; j_gene: TRBJ2-2; d_gene: NA; v_gene: TRBV5-1
CDR3aa: CSVQDSPGELFF; abundance: few; j_gene: TRBJ2-2; d_gene: NA; v_gene: TRBV29-1
CDR3aa: CAISETPEGAYYGYTF; abundance: NA; j_gene: TRBJ1-2; d_gene: TRBD1; v_gene: TRBV10-3
CDR3aa: CASSQIVGEPEAFF; abundance: NA; j_gene: TRBJ1-1; d_gene: NA; v_gene: TRBV27
CDR3aa: CASSPETGSYNEQFF; abundance: few; j_gene: TRBJ2-1; d_gene: NA; v_gene: TRBV7-2
CDR3aa: CASSLGTGYSNEKLFF; abundance: many; j_gene: TRBJ1-4; d_gene: TRBD1; v_gene: TRBV7-2
CDR3aa: CASSLVGPSGEQFF; abundance: NA; j_gene: TRBJ2-1; d_gene: NA; v_gene: TRBV7-9
CDR3aa: CSVGNEQYF; abundance: NA; j_gene: TRBJ2-5; d_gene: NA; v_gene: TRBV20-1
CDR3aa: CAISDAAYNEQFF; abundance: NA; j_gene: TRBJ2-1; d_gene: NA; v_gene: TRBV10-3
CDR3aa: CSATRLAECGIQYF; abundance: few; j_gene: TRBJ2-4; d_gene: TRBD2; v_gene: TRBV20-1
CDR3aa: CASSYRRTIGQSNEQFF; abundance: NA; j_gene: TRBJ2-1; d_gene: NA; v_gene: TRBV6-5
CDR3aa: CASRGPLEAFF; abundance: NA; j_gene: TRBJ1-1; d_gene: NA; v_gene: TRBV28
CDR3aa: CASRGNGQGQETQYF; abundance: NA; j_gene: NA; d_gene: TRBD1; v_gene: TRBV28
CDR3aa: CSATREGDTQYF; abundance: NA; j_gene: TRBJ2-3; d_gene: TRBD2; v_gene: TRBV20-1
CDR3aa: CASSLVVFTQYF; abundance: many; j_gene: TRBJ2-3; d_gene: NA; v_gene: TRBV7-2
CDR3aa: CSARSVGNYEQYF; abundance: few; j_gene: NA; d_gene: NA; v_gene: TRBV20-1
CDR3aa: CSVELAGRNFYEQYF; abundance: NA; j_gene: TRBJ2-7; d_gene: TRBD2; v_gene: TRBV29-1
CDR3aa: CASRSTRTSPVEQYF; abundance: few; j_gene: TRBJ2-7; d_gene: NA; v_gene: TRBV6-5
CDR3aa: CASSHQVSGGASTDTQYF; abundance: few; j_gene: TRBJ2-3; d_gene: NA; v_gene: TRBV4-1
CDR3aa: CATSGLRQTGANVQTF; abundance: NA; j_gene: TRBJ2-6; d_gene: NA; v_gene: TRBV15
CDR3aa: CATRRDLPSGANVLTF; abundance: NA; j_gene: TRBJ2-6; d_gene: NA; v_gene: TRBV15
CDR3aa: CAGEDRGESNEKLFF; abundance: NA; j_gene: TRBJ1-4; d_gene: TRBD1; v_gene: TRBV7-9
CDR3aa: CASSLAREAFF; abundance: NA; j_gene: TRBJ1-1; d_gene: NA; v_gene: TRBV7-2
CDR3aa: CSVFRLSPQGVETQYF; abundance: once; j_gene: TRBJ2-5; d_gene: TRBD1; v_gene: TRBV29-1
CDR3aa: CSVPANGVNEQFF; abundance: NA; j_gene: TRBJ2-1; d_gene: NA; v_gene: TRBV29-1
CDR3aa: CASSPKMNEQYF; abundance: NA; j_gene: TRBJ2-5; d_gene: NA; v_gene: TRBV4-1
CDR3aa: CATSPLAGRSDTQYF; abundance: few; j_gene: TRBJ2-3; d_gene: TRBD2; v_gene: TRBV6-1
CDR3aa: CASSLEAGIQETQYF; abundance: NA; j_gene: TRBJ2-5; d_gene: NA; v_gene: TRBV7-2
CDR3aa: CASSLSMVRVTDTQYF; abundance: NA; j_gene: TRBJ2-3; d_gene: NA; v_gene: TRBV5-6
CDR3aa: CSARAPRVTEAFF; abundance: NA; j_gene: TRBJ1-1; d_gene: NA; v_gene: TRBV20-1
CDR3aa: CASSGKGTSGRADHLEQFF; abundance: NA; j_gene: TRBJ2-1; d_gene: TRBD2; v_gene: TRBV25-1